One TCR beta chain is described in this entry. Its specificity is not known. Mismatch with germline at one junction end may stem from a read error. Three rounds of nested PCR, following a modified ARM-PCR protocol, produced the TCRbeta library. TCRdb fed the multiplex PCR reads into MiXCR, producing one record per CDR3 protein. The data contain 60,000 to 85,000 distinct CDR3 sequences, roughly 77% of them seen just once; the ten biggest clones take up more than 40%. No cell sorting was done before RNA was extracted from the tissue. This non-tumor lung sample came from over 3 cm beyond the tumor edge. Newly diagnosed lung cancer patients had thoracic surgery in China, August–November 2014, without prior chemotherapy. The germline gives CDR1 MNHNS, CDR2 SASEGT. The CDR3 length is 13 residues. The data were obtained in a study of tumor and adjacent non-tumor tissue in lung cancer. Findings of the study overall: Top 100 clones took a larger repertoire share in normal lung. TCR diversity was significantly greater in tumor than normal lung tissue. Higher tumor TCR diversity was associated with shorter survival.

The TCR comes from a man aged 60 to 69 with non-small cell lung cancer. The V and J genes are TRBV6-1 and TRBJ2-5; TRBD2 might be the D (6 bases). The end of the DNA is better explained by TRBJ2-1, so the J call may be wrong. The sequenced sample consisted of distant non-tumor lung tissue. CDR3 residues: CANSATSRETQFF. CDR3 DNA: TGTGCCAACAGTGCGACTAGTCGAGAGACCCAGTTCTTC.